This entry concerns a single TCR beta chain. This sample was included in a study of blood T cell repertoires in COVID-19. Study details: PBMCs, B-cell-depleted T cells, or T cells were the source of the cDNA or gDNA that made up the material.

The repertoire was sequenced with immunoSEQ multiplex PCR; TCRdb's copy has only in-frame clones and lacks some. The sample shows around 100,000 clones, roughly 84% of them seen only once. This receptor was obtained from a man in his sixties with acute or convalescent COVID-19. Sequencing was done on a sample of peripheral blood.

The CDR3 DNA sequence: TGCGCCAGCAGCCAAGACGTTTTTGGGAGTTCGGTGAACACTGAAGCTTTCTTT. It translates to CASSQDVFGSSVNTEAFF. The chain joins TRBV4-3 to TRBJ1-1, with D uncertain. This CDR3 region has 18 residues. Germline V gene lookup returns CDR1 LGHNA and CDR2 YSLEER. Trimming left V 0 bases short and J 0 bases short, with 17 bases between.